This section outlines one T cell receptor beta chain sequence together with its context. This entry is derived from a study of blood T cell repertoires in COVID-19. This CDR3 has 13 amino acids. V was shortened by 3 bases and J by 9 bases, with 12 bases between the two germline ends. Two negative PCRs, clearance, or symptom resolution characterized the recovered Cohort 3 donors. Clones were read by immunoSEQ multiplex PCR, and TCRdb kept only the in-frame ones, dropping some. The sample has roughly 400,000 clones, roughly nine tenths seen once; the top ten hold 1% to 1.3%. V usage is TRBV12-3 or TRBV12-4 and J usage is TRBJ2-1; TRBD2 might be the D (6 bases). The receptor comes from a man aged 25 to 40 who had recovered from COVID-19. Sequencing was performed on PBMCs or T cells enriched from blood (not recorded which). The CDR3 nucleotides read TGTGCCAGCAGTTTCCGGGAGAAGGCTGAGCAGTTCTTC. It translates to CASSFREKAEQFF.